The 9 T cell receptor beta chains presented below share a single source sample, sequenced in a study of cytomegalovirus exposure and HLA in healthy donors. Assay used: immunoSEQ multiplex PCR; TCRdb lists only in-frame clones, some missing. The sample contains about 160,000 clones, 88% of which appear only once. Input material: PBMCs. The source is a man aged 18 to 29 in good health and CMV-seronegative.

The V gene is TRBV4-1, the J gene TRBJ1-3; possibly TRBD1 for D (6 bases). The CDR3 is 17 amino acids. Germline V gene sequence: CDR1 MGHRA, CDR2 YSYEKL. V shed 3 bases and J shed 4 bases, with 19 bases lying between them. The CDR3 region is CASSQELGGNRGNTIYF. The CDR3 nucleotides read TGCGCCAGCAGCCAGGAATTAGGGGGAAATAGGGGAAACACCATATATTTT.

This chain joins TRBV2 and TRBJ2-3; 15 bases align to TRBD2. The CDR3 contains 17 residues. The junction had 8 bases not matched to a gene; V was cut back by 7 bases and J by 3 bases. The germline gives CDR1 SNHLY, CDR2 FYNNEI. CDR3 residues: CASMRTSGGALTDTQYF. The CDR3 nucleotides read TGTGCCAGCATGAGGACTAGCGGGGGGGCCCTGACAGATACGCAGTATTTT.

The chain combines TRBV6-1 with TRBJ2-7, with D possibly TRBD1 on 6 matching bases. The V gene lost 2 bases and the J gene lost 2 bases, with 7 bases spanning the gap. The CDR3 covers 13 residues. CDR1 and CDR2 from the germline V gene are MNHNS and SASEGT. CDR3 amino acids: CASSEHRAYEQYV. In DNA, the CDR3 is TGTGCCAGCAGTGAACACAGGGCCTACGAGCAGTACGTC.

The rearrangement joins TRBV28 to TRBJ1-5; possible D gene TRBD1, 5 bases. This CDR3 is 14 amino acids long. Looked up from germline, CDR1 is MDHEN and CDR2 is SYDVKM. Between the trimmed V and J ends, which lost 10 bases and 11 bases, there was a span of 24 bases. The CDR3 DNA reads as TGTGCCACCCGACAGTCCGGTAAGGAGGGTGCCCAGCATTTT. Its translation is CATRQSGKEGAQHF.

The chain carries TRBV5-1 and TRBJ2-5, with a possible D match to TRBD1 (5 bases). CDR1 is SGHRS and CDR2 is YFSETQ in the germline V gene. Deletions cut 3 bases from V and 4 bases from J, with 13 bases between. The CDR3 is 14 amino acids. The CDR3 DNA follows: TGCGCCAGCAGCTATCAGGGAAGAGGAGAGACCCAGTACTTC. Amino acid sequence: CASSYQGRGETQYF. The full variable domain, in which reference TRBV5-1 and TRBJ2-5 provide the parts outside the CDR3, is KAGVTQTPRYLIKTRGQQVTLSCSPISGHRSVSWYQQTPGQGLQFLFEYFSETQRNKGNFPGRFSGRQFSNSRSEMNVSTLELGDSALYLCASSYQGRGETQYFGPGTRLLVL.

V is TRBV6-1 and J is TRBJ2-7; no clear D. CDR3 length equals 13 residues. The V end was cut by 4 bases, the J end by 0 bases, with 7 bases between. CDR1 is MNHNS, CDR2 SASEGT, per germline. In DNA form, the CDR3 reads TGTGCCAGCAGTGTACAGAGCTCCTACGAGCAGTACGTC. Translating it yields CASSVQSSYEQYV.

This chain connects TRBV28 to TRBJ2-7, with 7 nucleotides matching TRBD2. The CDR3 has 13 residues. Germline V lookup: CDR1 MDHEN, CDR2 SYDVKM. The junction had 7 bases not matched to a gene; V was cut back by 7 bases and J by 4 bases. The DNA of the CDR3 is TGTGCCAGCACCCCCGGGGGGAGGTACGAGCAGTACGTC. Translating it yields CASTPGGRYEQYV.

This clone has only one observation. The chain employs TRBV5-1 and TRBJ2-7, with 13 bases lining up with TRBD2. The CDR3 is 17 residues long. The J segment lost 10 bases and the V segment lost 6 bases, leaving 19 bases of the junction unmatched. Germline lookup yields CDR1 SGHRS and CDR2 YFSETQ. The CDR3 sequence is CASTDGGGLAGSLEQYF. CDR3 DNA: TGCGCCAGCACCGATGGCGGGGGACTAGCGGGGTCTCTGGAACAGTACTTC.

This clone occurred once. The gene calls are TRBV5-1 and TRBJ2-2; the match to TRBD1 covers 9 bases. The CDR3 length is 15 residues. CDR1 is SGHRS and CDR2 is YFSETQ in the germline V gene. Germline trimming cut 4 bases from V and 5 bases from J; bases unmatched to any gene: 6. CDR3 residues: CASSPLQGATGELFF. CDR3 nucleotides: TGCGCCAGCAGCCCCTTACAGGGGGCTACCGGGGAGCTGTTTTTT.